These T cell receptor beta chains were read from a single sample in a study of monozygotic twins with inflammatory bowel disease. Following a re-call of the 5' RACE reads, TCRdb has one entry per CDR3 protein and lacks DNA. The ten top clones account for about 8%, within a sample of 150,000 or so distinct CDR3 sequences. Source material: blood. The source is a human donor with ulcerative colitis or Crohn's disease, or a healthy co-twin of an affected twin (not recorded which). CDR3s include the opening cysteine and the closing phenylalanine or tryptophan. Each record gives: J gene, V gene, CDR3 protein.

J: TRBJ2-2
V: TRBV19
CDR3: CASSIGGPLRANTGELFF

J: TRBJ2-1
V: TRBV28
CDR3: CASSLGTGNEQFF

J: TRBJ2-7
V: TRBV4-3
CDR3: CASSQGPGLAGAYEQYF

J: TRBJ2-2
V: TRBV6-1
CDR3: CASSAPVRDTGELFF

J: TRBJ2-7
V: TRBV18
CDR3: CASSQGKGLDPYEQYF

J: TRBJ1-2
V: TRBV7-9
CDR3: CASSHGRLPGYTF

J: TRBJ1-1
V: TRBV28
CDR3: CASLTRGAGDTEAFF

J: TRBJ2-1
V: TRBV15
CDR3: CATSRSERGYNEQFF

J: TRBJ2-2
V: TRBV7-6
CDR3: CASGRGQAGELFF

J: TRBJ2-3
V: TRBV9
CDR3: CASSGRPRTDTQYF

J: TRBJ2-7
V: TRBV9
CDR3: CASSVGPVTTYEQYF

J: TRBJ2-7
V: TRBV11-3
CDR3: CASSLYHGSVDEQYF

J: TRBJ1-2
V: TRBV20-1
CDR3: CSASNSPYGYTF

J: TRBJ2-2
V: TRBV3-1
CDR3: CASRAGLAGLGELFF

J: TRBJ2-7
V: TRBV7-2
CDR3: CASSLVDGGATGNEQYF

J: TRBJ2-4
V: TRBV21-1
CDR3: CASSKSGDYPGTLAKNIQYF

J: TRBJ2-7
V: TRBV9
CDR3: CASSVFQGDEQYF

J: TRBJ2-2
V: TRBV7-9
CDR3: CASSHRDRENTGELFF

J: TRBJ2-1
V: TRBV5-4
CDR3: CASNHGGGGYNEQFF

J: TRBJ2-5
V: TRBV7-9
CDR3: CASSQRGSQETQYF

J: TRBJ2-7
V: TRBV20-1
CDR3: CSARAGFDEQYF

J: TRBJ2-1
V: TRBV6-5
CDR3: CASSSIGTDPFF

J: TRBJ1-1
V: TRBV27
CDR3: CASSRPPGNTEAFF

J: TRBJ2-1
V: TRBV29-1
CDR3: CSVGPIGDILYNEQFF

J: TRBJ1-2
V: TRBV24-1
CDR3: CATSLAVGGYTF

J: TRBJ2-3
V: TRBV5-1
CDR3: CASSFQGQGSTDTQYF

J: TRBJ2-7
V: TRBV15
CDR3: CATSRTSSYEQYF

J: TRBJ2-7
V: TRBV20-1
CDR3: CSAGNRGRTYEQYF

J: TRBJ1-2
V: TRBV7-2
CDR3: CASTLPDERYTF

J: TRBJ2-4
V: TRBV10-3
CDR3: CAIMAGEGGKNIQYF

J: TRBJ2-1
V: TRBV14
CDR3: CASRKTSGSYNEQFF

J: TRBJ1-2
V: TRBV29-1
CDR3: CSVVGRQNRGHYGYTF

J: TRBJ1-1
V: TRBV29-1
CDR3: CSVELMDLYTPFF

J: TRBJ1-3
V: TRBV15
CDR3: CATSRDPSGRLSGNTIYF

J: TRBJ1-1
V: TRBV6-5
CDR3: CASSYGGSTEAFF

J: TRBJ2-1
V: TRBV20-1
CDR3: CSAWDRAIRNEQFF

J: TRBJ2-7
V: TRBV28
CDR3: CASTLSGLEYEQYF

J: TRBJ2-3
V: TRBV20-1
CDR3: CSARAATDTQYF

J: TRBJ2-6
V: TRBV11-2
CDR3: CASSLVGGGSGANVLTF

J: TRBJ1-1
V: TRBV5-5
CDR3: CASSLGDTLNTEAFF

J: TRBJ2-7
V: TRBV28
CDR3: CASSFPGAEQYF

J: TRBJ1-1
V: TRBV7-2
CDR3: CASRKYGTGSEAFF

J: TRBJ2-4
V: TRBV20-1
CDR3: CSARSDSGAKNIQYF

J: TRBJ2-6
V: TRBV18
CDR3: CASPLPFGNIGANVLTF

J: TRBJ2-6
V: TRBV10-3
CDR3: CAIFSSGANVLTF

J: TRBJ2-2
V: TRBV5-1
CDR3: CASSLDTRGGELFF

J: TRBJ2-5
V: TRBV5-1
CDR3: CASSPRQTQETQYF

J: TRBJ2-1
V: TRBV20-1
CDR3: CSARGGVGYNEQFF

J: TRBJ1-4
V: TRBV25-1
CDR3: CASSDPTFDRGNEKLFF

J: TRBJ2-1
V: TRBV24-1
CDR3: CATSDSPPGLAGVNEQFF

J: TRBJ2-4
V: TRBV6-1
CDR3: CASSPRVGELAKNIQYF

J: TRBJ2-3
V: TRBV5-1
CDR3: CASSLGFTDTQYF

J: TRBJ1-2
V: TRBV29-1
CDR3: CSGRAGDTYGYTF

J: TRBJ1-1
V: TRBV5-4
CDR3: CASSLRALGTEAFF

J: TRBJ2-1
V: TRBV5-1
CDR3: CASSLQTSGAPNEQFF